One TCR beta chain is described in this entry. The sample is drawn from a study of blood T cell repertoires in COVID-19. The protocol was immunoSEQ multiplex PCR, while the TCRdb copy is restricted to in-frame clones and leaves out a portion. Of roughly 150,000 clones in the sample, approximately 73% are singletons; the top ten hold about 3.8%. The receptor comes from an elderly woman with acute or convalescent COVID-19. Sequenced: peripheral blood.

Written as DNA, the CDR3 is TGTGCCAGCGGTGGCTCCGGAGCTTCACCCCTCCACTTT. Its translation: CASGGSGASPLHF. This rearrangement joins TRBV6-4 to TRBJ1-6; the D is unclear. The CDR3 is 13 amino acids. CDR1 MRHNA and CDR2 SNTAGT come from the germline V gene. Trimming removed 8 bases at V and 9 bases at J, with 14 bases between.